These 20 T cell receptor beta chains originate from one sample sequenced in a study of OX40 agonist ivuxolimab in advanced cancers. The assay was immunoSEQ multiplex PCR, and TCRdb's table has in-frame clones only and misses some. The sample consists of 39,000 or so clones, approximately 87% of them appearing once. Material: CD4+ or CD8+ T cells sorted from blood, obtained in a trial of the OX40 agonist ivuxolimab. The receptors were sampled from an adult with an advanced solid tumor such as melanoma, head and neck, liver or kidney cancer.

This chain links TRBV7-3 with TRBJ2-1; D possibly corresponds to TRBD2 (6 bases). The CDR3 covers 17 residues. Trimming removed 2 bases at V and 0 bases at J, with 14 bases between. The germline V gene encodes CDR1 SGHTA and CDR2 FQGTGA. The CDR3 reads CASSLGAGPSSYNEQFF. The CDR3 nucleotides read TGTGCCAGCAGCTTAGGGGCGGGGCCTAGCTCCTACAATGAGCAGTTCTTC.

The chain couples TRBV2 to TRBJ2-1; 11 bases map to TRBD2. The CDR3 has 20 residues. In germline, CDR1 is SNHLY, CDR2 FYNNEI. The J segment lost 0 bases and the V segment lost 4 bases, leaving 14 bases of the junction unmatched. CDR3 DNA: TGTGCCAGCAGTGTCCCGAGACTAGCGGGACTACTCAACTCCTACAATGAGCAGTTCTTC. This codes for CASSVPRLAGLLNSYNEQFF.

This clone came up a few times. This chain links TRBV7-9 with TRBJ1-4; D not resolved. Trimming took off 5 bases at V and 10 bases at J, with 8 bases between the two ends. The CDR3 extends over 11 amino acids. Germline CDR1 SEHNR, CDR2 FQNEAQ (reference sequence). For the CDR3, the DNA is TGTGCCAGCAGCCCCGAGGGAAAACTGTTTTTT. This translates into CASSPEGKLFF.

V gene TRBV28 combines with J gene TRBJ2-7, with 10 bases lining up with TRBD2. V trimming: 6 bases; J trimming: 7 bases; junction bases outside the gene matches: 12. The CDR3 totals 15 residues. Germline V gene sequence: CDR1 MDHEN, CDR2 SYDVKM. CDR3 coding DNA: TGTGCCAGCAGACCCCTAGCGGGGGACCGGGGAGAGCAGTACTTC. It codes for CASRPLAGDRGEQYF.

This clone was found once. The J gene is TRBJ2-5, the V gene TRBV10-3, with 7 bases aligning to TRBD1. Germline values: CDR1 ENHRY, CDR2 SYGVKD. Trimming cost V 3 bases and J 0 bases; bases outside gene matches: 1. The CDR3 has 14 residues. The CDR3 nucleotides read TGTGCCATCAGTGAACAGGGGTACCAAGAGACCCAGTACTTC. Its translation: CAISEQGYQETQYF.

The chain has TRBV28 and TRBJ1-5; TRBD1 matches at 9 bases. The CDR3 consists of 18 residues. Germline trimming cut 4 bases from V and 4 bases from J; bases unmatched to any gene: 14. The germline gives CDR1 MDHEN, CDR2 SYDVKM. CDR3 nucleotides: TGTGCCAGCAGTTGGTACCGGGACAGGGATGCGGGGAATCAGCCCCAGCATTTT. It specifies CASSWYRDRDAGNQPQHF. Drawing the rest from reference TRBV28 and TRBJ1-5, the complete variable domain is DVKVTQSSRYLVKRTGEKVFLECVQDMDHENMFWYRQDPGLGLRLIYFSYDVKMKEKGDIPEGYSVSREKKERFSLILESASTNQTSMYLCASSWYRDRDAGNQPQHFGDGTRLSIL.

V and J are TRBV11-2 and TRBJ2-6, with a tentative D call TRBD2 (6 bases). CDR3 length: 18 amino acids. The germline CDR1 and CDR2 sequences are SGHAT and FQNNGV. V was clipped by 1 base and J by 0 bases, with 13 bases between them. In DNA form, the CDR3 reads TGTGCCAGCAGCTTAGGTCCGGGACTCGGCTCTGGGGCCAACGTCCTGACTTTC. It is translated as CASSLGPGLGSGANVLTF.

This clone occurred a few times. The gene calls are TRBV5-8 and TRBJ2-7; D is possibly TRBD1 (5 bases). The CDR3 consists of 14 residues. Germline V gene sequence: CDR1 SGHTS, CDR2 YDEGEE. V dropped 5 bases and J dropped 0 bases, with 12 bases sitting between them. Here the CDR3 DNA reads TGTGCCAGCAGTGGACACAGGCTCTCCTACGAGCAGTACTTC. Translation gives CASSGHRLSYEQYF.

CDR3 in amino acids: CASSMSFVGEQYF. CDR3 nucleotides: TGTGCCAGTAGTATGTCCTTCGTTGGCGAGCAGTACTTC. The rearrangement links TRBV19 to TRBJ2-7; D is unresolved. V gave up 3 bases and J gave up 6 bases, with 12 bases separating them. The V gene's germline CDR1 is LNHDA and CDR2 SQIVND (reference sequence). This CDR3 region has 13 residues. The entire variable domain, with the rest obtained from reference TRBV19 and TRBJ2-7, is as follows: DGGITQSPKYLFRKEGQNVTLSCEQNLNHDAMYWYRQDPGQGLRLIYYSQIVNDFQKGDIAEGYSVSREKKESFPLTVTSAQKNPTAFYLCASSMSFVGEQYFGPGTRLTVT.

The V call is TRBV19, the J call TRBJ2-2; TRBD2 matches 10 bases. This CDR3 region has 19 residues. From germline, CDR1 is LNHDA and CDR2 SQIVND (reference sequence). V dropped 1 base and J dropped 2; count of bases not matched to a gene: 10. This CDR3 reads CASSIGGPLAGANTGELFF. The CDR3 DNA is TGTGCCAGTAGTATAGGGGGACCGCTAGCGGGGGCCAACACCGGGGAGCTGTTTTTT.

The rearrangement uses TRBV19 and TRBJ1-2; no clear D gene. The CDR3 contains 15 residues. The V and J ends lost 6 bases and 0 bases respectively, with 14 bases between them. Germline CDR1 is LNHDA and CDR2 is SQIVND (reference sequence). CDR3 bases: TGTGCCAGTAGGCACAGCGTAATCCCTAACTATGGCTACACCTTC. It translates to CASRHSVIPNYGYTF. Looking up the rest from reference TRBV19 and TRBJ1-2 gives the full variable domain: DGGITQSPKYLFRKEGQNVTLSCEQNLNHDAMYWYRQDPGQGLRLIYYSQIVNDFQKGDIAEGYSVSREKKESFPLTVTSAQKNPTAFYLCASRHSVIPNYGYTFGSGTRLTVV.

The V gene is TRBV28, the J gene TRBJ1-2; weak D call: TRBD1 (6 bases). This CDR3 is built from 13 residues. The V end lost 1 base, the J end lost 5 bases, and 8 bases lay between the germline ends. Germline V gene data show CDR1 as MDHEN and CDR2 as SYDVKM. Here the CDR3 DNA reads TGTGCCAGCAGTTTATTAGGGGGGTATGGCTACACCTTC. It specifies CASSLLGGYGYTF.

V usage is TRBV5-4 and J usage is TRBJ2-5; 8 nucleotides align to TRBD2. The CDR3 contains 13 residues. The V segment lost 2 bases and the J segment 4 bases; nucleotides outside the gene matches: 1. The germline CDR1 and CDR2 sequences are SGHNT and YYREEE (reference sequence). As DNA, the CDR3 is TGTGCCAGCAGCTTTCTAGCGGGAGAGACCCAGTACTTC. Amino acid sequence: CASSFLAGETQYF. The full variable domain, rest sourced from reference TRBV5-4 and TRBJ2-5, is ETGVTQSPTHLIKTRGQQVTLRCSSQSGHNTVSWYQQALGQGPQFIFQYYREEENGRGNFPPRFSGLQFPNYSSELNVNALELDDSALYLCASSFLAGETQYFGPGTRLLVL.

The chain is built from TRBV28 and TRBJ2-7, with a possible D match to TRBD1 (6 bases). The CDR3 is 14 residues long. CDR1 is MDHEN, CDR2 SYDVKM, per germline. Between the trimmed V and J ends, which lost 2 bases and 2 bases, there was a span of 10 bases. CDR3 sequence (DNA): TGTGCCAGCAGTTTAGGGACAAGTCCCTACGAGCAGTACTTC. This gives the protein CASSLGTSPYEQYF.

The CDR3 DNA sequence: TGCAGCGTTGAAGCCCCGCCGGGACTAGCGGGGGGCGCAGATACGCAGTATTTT. This codes for CSVEAPPGLAGGADTQYF. This rearrangement joins TRBV29-1 to TRBJ2-3, with 15 bases matching TRBD2. With 1 base clipped from V and 4 bases from J, the junction kept 9 bases outside the gene matches. Looked up from germline, CDR1 is SQVTM and CDR2 is ANQGSEA. The CDR3 is 18 residues long.

The V and J genes are TRBV5-1 and TRBJ2-3, with D tentatively TRBD2 (5 bases). In germline, CDR1 is SGHRS, CDR2 YFSETQ. The length of the CDR3 is 13 residues. The V and J ends lost 6 bases and 2 bases respectively, with 10 bases between them. CDR3 amino acids: CASNTEDTDTQYF. The CDR3 DNA sequence: TGCGCCAGCAATACGGAGGACACAGATACGCAGTATTTT.

This clone showed up just once. The rearrangement uses TRBV6-5 and TRBJ1-4, with D perhaps TRBD1 (6 bases). V was shortened by 6 bases and J by 5 bases, with 13 bases between the two germline ends. The germline gives CDR1 MNHEY, CDR2 SVGAGI. This CDR3 has 14 amino acids. The CDR3 sequence: CASRQGPPNEKLFF. CDR3 nucleotide sequence: TGTGCCAGCAGACAGGGACCGCCAAATGAAAAACTGTTTTTT.

This chain's CDR3 is CAISDGVAGVNEQFF. The CDR3 bases are TGTGCCATCAGTGATGGGGTAGCGGGAGTCAATGAGCAGTTCTTC. The chain recombines TRBV10-3 with TRBJ2-1, with TRBD2 matching over 9 bases. The CDR3 extends over 15 amino acids. V shed 3 bases, J shed 6 bases, and the junction held 6 bases outside the gene matches. Per germline, CDR1 ENHRY and CDR2 SYGVKD.

The gene calls are TRBV6-4 and TRBJ2-3, with TRBD2 matching over 9 bases. CDR1 MRHNA and CDR2 SNTAGT come from the germline V gene. V trimming: 2 bases; J trimming: 5 bases; junction bases outside the gene matches: 2. The CDR3 totals 14 residues. CDR3 sequence: CASSDLLAGDTQYF. The CDR3 DNA follows: TGTGCCAGCAGTGACCTACTAGCGGGAGATACGCAGTATTTT.

The genes are TRBV18 and TRBJ1-4, with D tentatively TRBD1 (5 bases). The V gene's germline CDR1 is KGHSH and CDR2 LQKENI. V lost 3 bases to trimming and J lost 0 bases, with 5 bases between them. The CDR3 length is 14 residues. The CDR3 region has the DNA TGTGCCAGCTCACCCAGGGCAACTAATGAAAAACTGTTTTTT. This translates into CASSPRATNEKLFF.